This TCR beta chain comes out of a study of blood T cell repertoires in COVID-19. Study-level background: Samples came from the United States, Italy and Spain, spanning acute and convalescent COVID-19.

The germline gives CDR1 GTSNPN, CDR2 SVGIG (reference sequence). Germline trimming cut 3 bases from V and 2 bases from J; bases unmatched to any gene: 4. The CDR3 has 15 amino acids. In the study's own analysis: Amplifying reference gene primers gave estimates of nucleated cell counts. Sequencing was performed with immunoSEQ multiplex PCR; in TCRdb, only in-frame clones are kept and a portion is missing. The V and J calls and clone size come from that table; D and trimming were worked out from the DNA. The sample carries hundreds of thousands of clones, approximately 91% recorded once. V usage is TRBV30 and J usage is TRBJ2-7; the match to TRBD2 covers 13 bases. Material for sequencing was peripheral blood. The receptor comes from a woman between 45 and 65 years old with COVID-19, enrolled during active disease. The CDR3 nucleotides are TGTGCCTGGAGGGGCGGACTAGCGGGGGCCTACGAGCAGTACTTC. It codes for CAWRGGLAGAYEQYF.